The entry below gives a single T cell receptor beta chain sequence along with its context. The sample is drawn from a study of T cell changes during pregnancy in multiple sclerosis. Produced via immunoSEQ multiplex PCR; TCRdb's table is partial and in-frame only. The table includes roughly 29,000 clones, around 90% detected once. The CDR3 runs 13 residues. Germline-derived CDR1 and CDR2 are SNHLY and FYNNEI. V was trimmed by 10 bases and J by 7 bases, leaving 14 bases between them. The V and J genes are TRBV2 and TRBJ1-6, with D maybe TRBD1 (5 bases). Specimen: CD8+ T cells from peripheral blood mononuclear cells, collected before pregnancy. The receptor's source is a female donor with multiple sclerosis, enrolled in a pregnancy study. CDR3 sequence (DNA): TGTGCCATCCCGACAGATGAGAATTCACCCCTCCACTTT. Amino acids: CAIPTDENSPLHF.